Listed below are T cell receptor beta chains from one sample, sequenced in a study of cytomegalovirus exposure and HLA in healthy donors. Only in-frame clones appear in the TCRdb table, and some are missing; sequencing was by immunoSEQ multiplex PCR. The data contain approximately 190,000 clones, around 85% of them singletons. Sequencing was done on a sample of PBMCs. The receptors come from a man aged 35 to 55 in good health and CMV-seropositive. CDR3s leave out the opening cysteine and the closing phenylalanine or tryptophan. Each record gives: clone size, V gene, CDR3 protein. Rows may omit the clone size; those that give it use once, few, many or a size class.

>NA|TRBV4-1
ATSTGPGNQPQH
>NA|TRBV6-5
ASSKQGRSYEQY
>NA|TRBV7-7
ASSLYSGTGELYTEAF
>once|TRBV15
ATSRGQTSYGYT
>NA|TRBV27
ASSPDRVGNTIY
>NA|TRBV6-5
ASSFGTGSGNEQF
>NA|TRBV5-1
ASTPGTANEKPF
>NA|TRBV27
ASSPRLDTQY
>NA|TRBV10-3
ASTGGPSLTEAF
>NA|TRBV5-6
ASSLPGQMRETQY
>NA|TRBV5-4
ASSLAAGPEAF
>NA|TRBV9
ASSVETGPGAEAF